Described below is a single T cell receptor beta chain sequence and its context. Antigen specificity is unknown. This sample stems from a study of T-cell memory formation after mild COVID-19. Notes on the study in general: Contracting clones from day 15 to 85 showed balanced CD4/CD8; later expanders favored CD4+. Researchers report contracting CD4+ clones mostly in CM and EM, with CD8+ clones in EMRA. Pre-infection memory harbored some responding clones, suggesting cross-reactive memory joined.

One entry per CDR3 protein results from TCRdb running MiXCR on the 5' RACE reads. The sample gives roughly 450,000 distinct CDR3 sequences, over 15% of which show up once; 10% to 15% is in the top ten. Sequences were obtained from PBMCs or a T cell subset sorted from them (not recorded which). The sequence derives from an adult woman who had mild COVID-19 (a few samples of this study predate the infection). Cell type and time point are not known.

The CDR3 is CASSPTGLKGYEQYF. The CDR3, as DNA: TGCGCCAGCAGCCCTACAGGGTTAAAGGGCTACGAGCAGTACTTC. The genes are TRBV5-1 and TRBJ2-7, with TRBD1 as a possible D gene (6 bases). The CDR3 consists of 15 residues. The germline V gene has CDR1 SGHRS and CDR2 YFSETQ. The V gene lost 4 bases and the J gene lost 3 bases, with 17 bases spanning the gap.